The 18 T cell receptor beta chains in this list originate from one sample, sequenced in a study of T cell repertoires in cytomegalovirus infection. TCRdb redid the calling of the reads with MiXCR, one entry per CDR3 protein. Of around 900,000 distinct CDR3 sequences in the sample, approximately 31% were seen once. These receptors have no known antigen. Sequenced here: cultured CD8+ T cells from PBMCs, sampled from culture after CMV antigen stimulation. These receptors originate from a human donor in good health (CMV status not recorded). Some clones in this sample may be carry-over from other donors' samples.

This clonotype has a count of ten or more. V and J are TRBV7-6 and TRBJ1-1; D may be TRBD1 (6 bases). The CDR3 consists of 15 residues. Germline V gene data show CDR1 as SGHVS and CDR2 as FNYEAQ. V lost 1 base to trimming and J lost 4 bases, with 13 bases between them. In nucleotides, the CDR3 is TGTGCCAGCAGCTTAGGAGGGGGGGATGCCACTGAAGCTTTCTTT. Its translation: CASSLGGGDATEAFF.

V usage is TRBV6-2 or TRBV6-3 and J usage is TRBJ1-2; possibly TRBD1 for D (5 bases). The germline V and J ends were trimmed by 0 bases and 3 bases, with 14 bases remaining between them. This CDR3 spans 16 amino acids. CDR1 and CDR2 (germline): MNHEY, SVGEGT. The CDR3 DNA reads as TGTGCCAGCAGTTACTCGAGGAGCAGGGACGACTATGGCTACACCTTC. This translates into CASSYSRSRDDYGYTF.

This chain uses TRBV10-3 with TRBJ2-7; 7 bases are shared with TRBD2. Germline CDR1 and CDR2: ENHRY and SYGVKD. This CDR3 has 13 amino acids. Trimming removed 11 bases from V and 0 bases from J; junction bases left unmatched: 7. The CDR3 reads CAHKGGSSYEQYF. The CDR3 region has the DNA TGTGCCCACAAAGGCGGGAGCTCCTACGAGCAGTACTTC.

The chain recombines TRBV20-1 with TRBJ1-2; the D gene is possibly TRBD1 (5 bases). Germline assignment: CDR1 DFQATT and CDR2 SNEGSKA (reference sequence). The CDR3 is 11 amino acids. V gave up 6 bases and J gave up 5 bases, with 10 bases separating them. CDR3 nucleotides: TGCAGTGCCGGCCGGGGGTATGGCTACACCTTC. Its translation: CSAGRGYGYTF.

V gene TRBV27 combines with J gene TRBJ2-7, with unresolved D. V shed 5 bases and J shed 2 bases, with 19 bases lying between them. The CDR3 extends over 16 amino acids. CDR1 and CDR2 from the germline V gene are MNHEY and SMNVEV (reference sequence). The CDR3 DNA reads as TGTGCCAGCAGTCCCGTCTCCGCCACCGGACCCTACGAGCAGTACGTC. Translated, it gives CASSPVSATGPYEQYV.

The genes are TRBV7-8 and TRBJ1-5; D is possibly TRBD1 (6 bases). The CDR3 is 15 amino acids. CDR1 is SGHVS and CDR2 is FQNEAQ in the germline V gene. Trimming removed 5 bases from V and 3 bases from J, with 14 bases in between. CDR3 nucleotide sequence: TGTGCCAGCAGCGCCTTCCGGGGGCCCAATCAGCCCCAGCATTTT. Protein: CASSAFRGPNQPQHF.

For this clonotype: In this CDR3 the conserved last residue, phenylalanine or tryptophan, is missing, so a read error is likely. The DNA is left out, because the CDR3 cannot be placed on it with certainty; the CDR3 is given as TCRdb lists it. The chain recombines TRBV7-9 with TRBJ2-1; the table assigns TRBD1, which was not confirmed against the DNA. Germline CDR1 SEHNR, CDR2 FQNEAQ (reference sequence). The CDR3 is 11 residues long, ends included. The CDR3 loop reads CASRPDRVGGI.

This clonotype was recorded a few times. The rearrangement links TRBV7-9 to TRBJ1-5; D is ambiguous. Germline V CDR1 and CDR2: SEHNR, FQNEAQ (reference sequence). This CDR3 has 14 residues. The V gene lost 1 base and the J gene lost 10 bases, with 14 bases spanning the gap. The CDR3 coding sequence is TGTGCCAGCAGCTTAGATGCGAACAGCAATCCCCAGCATTTT. As protein: CASSLDANSNPQHF.

On this clonotype: This may be a read error: a much more frequent sequence differs by one nucleotide. The V and J genes are TRBV7-6 and TRBJ2-3; 10 bases are a match to TRBD2. This CDR3 spans 13 amino acids. Germline assignment: CDR1 SGHVS and CDR2 FNYEAQ. Written as DNA, the CDR3 is TGTGTCAGCAAAGCGGGGGGGCCAGATACGCAGTATTTT. Translating gives CVSKAGGPDTQYF.

In its sample, this clonotype was seen a few times. The chain uses TRBV12-3 or TRBV12-4 and TRBJ1-1, with a weak D call TRBD1 (6 bases). The CDR3 runs to 15 residues. V dropped 5 bases and J dropped 3 bases, with 16 bases sitting between them. CDR3 sequence (DNA): TGTGCCAGCAGTGTACAGGGCTACAGGGACACTGAAGCTTTCTTT. It codes for CASSVQGYRDTEAFF.

This clonotype was seen only a few times. The chain links TRBV27 to TRBJ2-2; either TRBD1 or TRBD2 may supply D (5 bases each). CDR3 length equals 16 residues. Between the trimmed V and J ends, which lost 3 bases and 7 bases, there was a span of 18 bases. Looked up from germline, CDR1 is MNHEY and CDR2 is SMNVEV (reference sequence). The CDR3 loop is CASSFQGRVHGGELFF. CDR3 DNA sequence: TGTGCCAGCAGTTTTCAGGGACGAGTACATGGCGGGGAGCTGTTTTTT.

The V gene is TRBV18, the J gene TRBJ2-3; possible D gene TRBD1, 6 bases. Per germline, CDR1 KGHSH and CDR2 LQKENI. Trimming removed 4 bases from V and 6 bases from J, with 29 bases in between. The CDR3 loop spans 19 amino acids. The CDR3 region has the DNA TGTGCCAGCTCACTTAGGGCTCGGACAGCCTGGGACCTCGGGGATACGCAGTATTTT. Amino acids: CASSLRARTAWDLGDTQYF.

The genes are TRBV28 and TRBJ1-1, with 7 bases that match TRBD1. The CDR3 spans 16 residues. With 11 bases clipped from V and 0 bases from J, the junction kept 15 bases outside the gene matches. Germline loops: CDR1 MDHEN, CDR2 SYDVKM. The CDR3, as DNA: TGTGCCTGCTTTTACAGGGGAAGGGTCATGAACACTGAAGCTTTCTTT. Its protein is CACFYRGRVMNTEAFF.

This clonotype was recorded many times. V usage is TRBV12-3 or TRBV12-4 and J usage is TRBJ2-2; TRBD2 aligns across 7 bases. V gave up 4 bases and J gave up 5 bases; unmatched junction bases: 7. CDR3 length equals 15 residues. The CDR3 region is CASSSGGRETGELFF. CDR3 bases: TGTGCCAGCAGTTCGGGGGGTCGGGAGACCGGGGAGCTGTTTTTT.

The V call is TRBV20-1, the J call TRBJ2-1; TRBD1 might be the D (5 bases). V shed 0 bases and J shed 7 bases, with 13 bases lying between them. CDR1 and CDR2 from the germline V gene are DFQATT and SNEGSKA (reference sequence). This CDR3 is built from 14 residues. DNA for the CDR3: TGCAGTGCTAGAGATATGGACACCATGAATGAGCAGTTCTTC. Encoded protein: CSARDMDTMNEQFF.

The chain couples TRBV7-3 to TRBJ1-2, with unresolved D. The germline V gene has CDR1 SGHTA and CDR2 FQGTGA. Trimming removed 1 base at V and 2 bases at J, with 8 bases between. The CDR3 length is 14 residues. The CDR3 reads CASSLMGGNYGYTF. CDR3 bases: TGTGCCAGCAGCTTAATGGGCGGCAACTATGGCTACACCTTC.

This clonotype was seen once. This chain links TRBV11-2 with TRBJ2-5; tentative D call: TRBD1 (5 bases). Germline V gene lookup returns CDR1 SGHAT and CDR2 FQNNGV. This CDR3 is 14 amino acids long. Between the trimmed V and J ends, which lost 8 bases and 5 bases, there was a span of 18 bases. CDR3 in amino acids: CASVSVGAAETQYF. CDR3 in DNA: TGTGCCAGCGTCTCAGTTGGGGCTGCGGAGACCCAGTACTTC.

The rearrangement uses TRBV27 and TRBJ1-1, with D possibly being TRBD1 (5 bases). The germline gives CDR1 MNHEY, CDR2 SMNVEV (reference sequence). V was clipped by 3 bases and J by 3 bases, with 14 bases between them. The CDR3 contains 15 residues. As DNA, the CDR3 is TGTGCCAGCAGTTTGTCTCAGGGAAGGGACACTGAAGCTTTCTTT. This translates into CASSLSQGRDTEAFF.